Sequencing of this T cell receptor beta chain was carried out in a study of cytomegalovirus exposure and HLA in healthy donors (TCRdb year 2017). At the level of the whole study: According to an earlier analysis of 587 of the donors, about 179 million T cells yielded some 120 million unique TCR beta sequences and roughly 280 Gb of sequence data. Roughly 300 gigabases of sequencing data and 70 million to 95 million unique TCR sequences made up an early release that covered around 640 HLA-typed donors. Among the roughly 370 genotyped donors, approximately 77% belonged to the genetic ancestry cluster associated with self-reported Caucasian donors. The study aimed to test whether cataloging public T cell receptors could reveal signatures of past pathogen exposure. Using immunosequencing, the study profiled T cell repertoires from 550 to 750 subjects and related those repertoires to cytomegalovirus serostatus. A separate validation cohort of roughly 130 different subjects was used in addition to the roughly 620-subject first cohort. The study combined high-throughput TCR immunosequencing, statistical association of individual TCRs with disease status, and machine learning to predict cytomegalovirus infection status. In a later analysis, previously published TCR beta repertoires from 670 or so donors were re-analyzed and high-resolution HLA genotyping was added so that TCR occurrence patterns could be studied. The later analysis used no new phenotypic data to find candidate immune exposures, relying instead on TCR beta sequences and their occurrence across donors. To decide whether each TCR beta V gene segment behaved as functional or pseudogenic, an earlier analysis of over 500 of the donors relied on high-throughput TCR beta sequencing. Donor age, sex, ethnicity and CMV serostatus were compiled alongside the repertoire data. In a later genetic analysis, genome-wide SNP genotypes for about three fifths of the 666 donors were used, and that subset was treated as a discovery cohort. All discovery cohort repertoires had been generated using a single sequencing platform. HLA typing covered class I and class II loci at four-digit resolution. The number of donors typed differed by locus, with roughly 620-630 for A, B, C, DRB1 and DQB1, approximately 500 for DQA1, about 610 for DPA1, and under 490 for DPB1. Because of strong linkage in the cohort, roughly five DR-DQ haplotypes were treated as single units for association and clustering. Across some 400 genotyped donors of the cohort, an average of about 240,000 unique TCR beta nucleotide sequences per donor were sequenced, and about a sixth of those sequences were non-productive.

In total, 666 healthy bone marrow donors made up the cohort. All cohort members were sampled while nominally healthy, although unrecorded immune exposures were likely present. The donor tested CMV seronegative, placing the donor among the 350 to 400 seronegative members of the cohort. Every donor gave a peripheral blood sample, and the peripheral blood mononuclear cells from that sample were used for TCR beta sequencing. Genomic DNA extraction from the blood cell samples was performed with the Qiagen DNeasy Blood Extraction Kit. Study-wide findings and limitations: The authors suggested that the approach could potentially be extended to other disease states and immunological phenotypes. This cohort had only TCR beta chains sequenced, and the lack of alpha or paired-chain data limited which features could be detected. In a later analysis, HLA-associated TCR beta chains showed more clonal expansion and lower generation probabilities than non-associated chains that were equally common. About 17 rarely observed V segments, including chromosome 9 orphons, were excluded from the earlier analysis of 550 to 700 of the donors because counts were too low. A further reported finding was that TCR beta sequences accurately predicted the HLA-A and HLA-B alleles for most subjects in the first cohort. In an earlier analysis of around 600 of the donors, most TCR beta V segments appeared in productive rearrangements about 90% or about 30% of the time, broadly matching IMGT annotations. Correlated functional status among segregating V segments might reflect linkage disequilibrium, but an unknown experimental factor could not be ruled out. Strong co-occurrence of HLA alleles, especially DR and DQ, made assigning TCR associations to individual alleles difficult. A group of highly shared sequence variants was considered likely to be a technical artifact of the sequencing pipeline. The classifier was reported to diagnose cytomegalovirus status with high specificity and sensitivity in both the original cohort and the validation cohort. A later analysis found that most CMV-associated TCR beta chains appeared HLA-restricted, with HLA associations seemingly driven largely by CMV exposure. At a false discovery rate of 0.05, a later analysis linked fewer than 20,000 TCR beta sequences to specific HLA alleles. Because some donors lacked HLA typing at each locus, the association tests relied only on the typed subset. In a later analysis, TCR association rates were found to vary across HLA loci, with the most associated TCRs seen for DRB1 alleles and the fewest for HLA-C alleles. Roughly uniform sequencing depth across donors was assumed in presence/absence analyses, although this assumption may not hold. For the cohort, immune exposure information was limited to CMV serostatus. In the study, some 180 TCR beta chains were listed as associated with cytomegalovirus. Several of the top co-occurrence clusters appeared to be linked to parvovirus B19, influenza, CMV and Epstein-Barr virus, according to a later analysis. Compared with the 666-donor mean, donors in an Asian-associated ancestry cluster had fewer N-insertions in productive TCRs, according to a later genetic analysis. Three of the identified cytomegalovirus-associated TCR beta chains were confirmed in vitro to be specific for cytomegalovirus antigens. Some IMGT-functional V segments, including TRBV6-2 and TRBV6-3, could not be told apart with the 87-base-pair reads, so those segments were excluded. In a later genetic analysis, a missense DCLRE1C variant was associated with V-gene and J-gene trimming of TCR beta chains, and the association was replicated in an independent cohort. Most TCR sequences were observed very rarely across donors, whereas some public TCRs were present in many individuals.

Concerning this clone itself: The antigen it binds to is not known. Qualities for individual bases were not recorded, and no much larger clone is one base off.

At the junction V is shortened by 3 bases and J by 1 base, with 18 bases in between. Measured from the cysteine to the phenylalanine, the CDR3 is 17 residues long. CDR3 DNA is the only sequence kept; it has 51 bases, read in frame from the first base. From a lookup of the germline V gene (reference sequence), CDR1 and CDR2 are MNHEY and SMNVEV. The protocol used for the library was the immunoSEQ multiplex PCR assay. The multiplex PCR relied on a mix of 60 forward primers for TCR Vbeta segments and 13 reverse primers for TCR Jbeta segments. The CDR3 region of rearranged TCR beta genes was amplified from genomic DNA by a multiplex PCR assay. Amplified TCR beta libraries were sequenced as 87-base-pair reads on the Illumina HiSeq System. The paper's data handling went like this. Across the 500 to 750 repertoires, a later analysis counted tens of millions of unique TCR beta chains, 9.5 million to 13 million of which were shared by at least two donors. Raw reads were error-corrected and collapsed into unique sequences by a nearest-neighbor algorithm in which closely related sequences were merged to remove PCR and sequencing errors. To assign V, D and J gene segments, CDR3 sequences were aligned to IMGT reference sequences. For a sequence to be retained, a match of at least six nucleotides was required to both a V gene segment and a J gene segment. Rearrangements were classified as productive when the CDR3 lacked stop codons and remained in frame with V and J, and all other rearrangements were classified as non-productive. Following IMGT convention, CDR3 was defined as the stretch from the second conserved V-encoded cysteine up to the conserved J-encoded phenylalanine. Sequences without an unambiguous match to a single V gene segment were excluded from the earlier analysis of almost 600 of the donors. In an earlier analysis of approximately 560 of the donors, a V segment was called functional when productive rearrangements were above 56.7%, and segregating when the standard deviation between donors exceeded 5%. A statistical classification framework was built for diagnosing cytomegalovirus status from the catalog of TCR beta chain sequences. In a later analysis, V and J genes were assigned by comparing TCR nucleotide sequences against IMGT/GENE-DB human TR gene sequences. A later analysis assigned CDR3 sequences and most-parsimonious VDJ recombination scenarios with the TCRdist pipeline. In a later analysis, each TCR beta chain was defined by its CDR3 amino acid sequence together with its V-gene family, and reads without a unique V-gene family were excluded. To address suspected cross-contamination and a sequencing artifact, a later analysis removed 550 to 750 highly shared, low-generation-probability nucleotide sequences. A later analysis calculated a clonal expansion index for each public chain from normalized within-repertoire ranks of inferred template counts. A later analysis computed generation probabilities with a VDJ recombination model fitted to out-of-frame rearrangements, and checked the results against IGoR. A later analysis scored TCR-TCR, TCR-HLA and TCR-CMV co-occurrence with hypergeometric tests, applying a repertoire-size bias correction to TCR pairs. In a later analysis, false discovery rates were estimated by permuting HLA or CMV assignments 20 times. In a later analysis, co-occurring TCRs were grouped using DBSCAN, and TCRdist sequence similarity was added for clustering within HLA-allele-positive subsets. Repertoires with fewer than 30,000 or more than 120,000 public chains, plus five repertoires with anomalous nucleotide sharing, were excluded from co-occurrence clustering. Sourced from immuneACCESS, this table was stored by TCRdb with only in-frame sequences that have V and J called. A share of the clones is absent; for the studies checked, an unresolved V gene accounts for under half, and the remainder has no known explanation. V, J and clone size are those of that table, while D and trimming were read from the DNA. The sample table lists about 170,000 clones, 75% to 90% of them with a count of one. The ten largest clones add up to less than 2% of the sample.

The chain links TRBV27 with TRBJ1-1; possibly the D gene is TRBD1, per 5 matching bases. The receptor's source is a woman under 30 in good health and CMV-seronegative. Sequenced sample: PBMCs. CDR3 protein: CASSFLPEGAANTEAFF. The nucleotides are TGTGCCAGCAGTTTCCTTCCTGAAGGGGCAGCGAACACTGAAGCTTTCTTT.